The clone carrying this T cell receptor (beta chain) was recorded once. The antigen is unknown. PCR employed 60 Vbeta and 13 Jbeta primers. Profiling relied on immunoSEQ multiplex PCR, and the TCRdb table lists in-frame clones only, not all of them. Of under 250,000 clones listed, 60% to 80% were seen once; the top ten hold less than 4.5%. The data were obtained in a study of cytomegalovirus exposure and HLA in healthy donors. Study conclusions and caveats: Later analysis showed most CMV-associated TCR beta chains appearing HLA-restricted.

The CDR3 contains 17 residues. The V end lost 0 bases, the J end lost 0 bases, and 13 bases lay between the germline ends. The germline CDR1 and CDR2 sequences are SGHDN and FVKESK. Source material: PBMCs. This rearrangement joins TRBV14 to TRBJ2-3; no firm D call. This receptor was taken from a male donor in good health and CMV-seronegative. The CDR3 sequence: CASSQEELRRSTDTQYF. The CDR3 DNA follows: TGTGCCAGCAGCCAAGAGGAATTGAGGAGAAGCACAGATACGCAGTATTTT.